Included here is one T cell receptor beta chain sequence, with context. What it recognizes is unknown. Healthy HIV-negative adults with no recent acute infections or vaccinations were recruited as donors. The data derive from a study of shared clonotypes between healthy human individuals. Study observations and caveats: Rarefaction showed sorted-subset sequencing was incomplete despite large depth.

The CDR3 has 13 amino acids. Germline V CDR1 and CDR2: GTSNPN, SVGIG (reference sequence). Trimming cost V 0 bases and J 5 bases, with 10 bases left between them. Over several immunoSEQ plates, each subset's genomic DNA was distributed in even portions. How the authors handled the data: Filtering differed since immunoSEQ provided only junctions, with no quality scores. Some clones are missing from TCRdb's copy, which holds only in-frame ones; the method was immunoSEQ multiplex PCR. V and J calls and clone size are copied from that table; D and trimming were computed from the DNA. The profile shows around 2,000,000 clones, 95% of them singletons.

The gene calls are TRBV30 and TRBJ2-5, with D hard to call. The sample comprised naive CD4+ T cells sorted from blood. As for subset: CD45RA+ positively selected. This clonotype originated in a man younger than 35 in good health. The CDR3 protein is CAWSVRFWETQYF. The CDR3 nucleotides are TGTGCCTGGAGTGTACGGTTTTGGGAGACCCAGTACTTC.